This T cell receptor beta chain came from a study of human T cells and chemical hapten exposure. V gave up 5 bases and J gave up 0 bases; unmatched junction bases: 5. Per the germline V gene, CDR1 is SGHNT and CDR2 is YENEEA. The CDR3 covers 15 residues. Noted time point: pre-sensitization, week 0. Treatment indicated: therapeutic diphenylcyclopropenone sensitization with weekly scalp DPC. One entry per CDR3 protein, called by TCRdb with MiXCR from the RACE reads. The sample contains about 120,000 distinct CDR3 sequences, approximately 13% of which appear only once. This clonotype was observed many times.

Sequencing used whole blood, obtained in connection with sensitization to the hapten diphenylcyclopropenone (DPC). V is TRBV11-3 and J is TRBJ2-3, with TRBD2 matching 7 bases. This sequence originates from a young woman with alopecia areata. Some clones in this sample may be carry-over from other donors' samples. CDR3 residues: CASSLRRGSTDTQYF. The CDR3 coding sequence is TGTGCCAGCAGCCTGAGGCGGGGGAGCACAGATACGCAGTATTTT.